Sequencing of this T cell receptor (beta chain) was carried out in a study of blood T cell repertoires in COVID-19 (dated by TCRdb to the early 2020s). With regard to the full study: The collaborator samples originated in the United States, Italy and Spain and spanned the acute and convalescent phases of COVID-19. The prospective study material was composed of cDNA or gDNA derived from T cells, B-cell-depleted T cells, or PBMCs. Deeply sampled blood TCRbeta repertoires from subjects exposed to, actively infected with, or recovered from COVID-19 were included in the dataset. The repertoires were made available in a free public database intended to serve as a resource for research on the immune response to SARS-CoV-2. The samples were drawn from two sources: the first 160 participants of the ongoing ImmuneRACE study, and fewer than 1,500 subjects contributed by 6 global collaborators. Sample metadata almost always included a de-identified subject ID, COVID-19 status, age in years and sex. Where available, HLA class I and class II types were taken from metadata supplied by the sample provider and were not determined by assay-based typing. Results the study describes overall, beyond this receptor: Clinical and demographic metadata were provided uncurated, with the amount varying by source and participant.

One collaborating source in Seattle enrolled patients during active infection and followed them longitudinally through the course of disease. Collaborating institutions collected whole blood in K2EDTA tubes following their own protocols. Collaborator samples were shipped for TCRbeta analysis as frozen whole blood, isolated PBMCs, or DNA extracted from either sample type. The immunoSEQ Assay, a bias-controlled multiplex PCR, was used to amplify TCRbeta CDR3 regions from genomic DNA. Under the source paper's analysis protocol: Within the assay, amplification of reference gene primers was used to estimate how many nucleated cells each sample contained. Sequence reads were collapsed and filtered to measure the absolute abundance of every unique TCRbeta CDR3 rearrangement. For each sample, productive Simpson clonality was calculated by taking the square root of Simpson's diversity index across productive rearrangements. TCRdb took this table from immuneACCESS and kept in-frame rearrangements with V and J called. Such tables lack part of the clones; where checked against another copy, unresolved V genes explain under half of the gap, and the rest is unexplained. V, J and clone size are taken as reported in that table, and D and trimming were inferred from the DNA itself. Present in this sample are 290,000 or so clones, just over 90% of which were seen just once. Over 2% of the sample belongs to the ten largest clones.

CDR1 SNHLY and CDR2 FYNNEI are derived from the germline V gene. Trimmed from V: 5 bases; trimmed from J: 0 bases; junction bases lacking a gene match: 7. Spanning cysteine to phenylalanine, the CDR3 consists of 16 amino acids. The entry retains the CDR3 DNA only, 48 bases that are in frame from base 1. This clone was recorded only once. What this receptor recognizes is not known. No qualities accompany the bases; no much larger clone lies one base away. This clonotype was obtained from a woman in her twenties or thirties with COVID-19, enrolled during active disease. The sequenced sample consisted of peripheral blood. The rearranged chain carries TRBV2 and TRBJ1-5, with 7 junctional bases fitting TRBD1. In nucleotides, the sequence is TGTGCCAGCAGTCGGGACAGTTTCCTTAGCAATCAGCCCCAGCATTTT. This yields the protein CASSRDSFLSNQPQHF. Here the CDR3 is joined to the reference TRBV2 and TRBJ1-5 genes, and the full variable domain is: EPEVTQTPSHQVTQMGQEVILRCVPISNHLYFYWYRQILGQKVEFLVSFYNNEISEKSEIFDDQFSVERPDGSNFTLKIRSTKLEDSAMYFCASSRDSFLSNQPQHFGDGTRLSIL.